Each of the 18 T cell receptor beta chains below was sequenced from the same sample in a study of T-cell reconstitution after alpha-beta-depleted transplantation in children. Unique molecular identifiers were incorporated during preparation of the TCRbeta library. TCRdb recomputed calls from the PCR reads with MiXCR, one row per CDR3 protein. This table holds 900,000 or so distinct CDR3 sequences, roughly 15% found once. The sequencing used PBMCs, mostly from graft donor cells, collected 360 days after TCRalphabeta/CD19-depleted stem cell transplant. The source is a male patient under 18 who had a stem cell transplant for acute lymphoblastic leukemia, so the T cells may come from the graft donor.

This chain connects TRBV20-1 to TRBJ1-1; D may be TRBD1 (5 bases). The CDR3 loop spans 12 amino acids. The germline V gene has CDR1 DFQATT and CDR2 SNEGSKA (reference sequence). The ends were cut back, 3 bases at V and 6 bases at J, with 11 bases in the middle. The CDR3 DNA follows: TGCAGTGCTAGTCGGAGGGGCGCTGAAGCTTTCTTT. Translated, it gives CSASRRGAEAFF.

The V gene is TRBV29-1, the J gene TRBJ2-5, with 7 bases identical to TRBD1. The junction had 13 bases not matched to a gene; V was cut back by 4 bases and J by 5 bases. From germline, CDR1 is SQVTM and CDR2 ANQGSEA. The CDR3 length is 15 residues. CDR3 residues: CSVGAQGIGAETQYF. The CDR3 bases are TGCAGCGTTGGGGCACAGGGGATTGGGGCGGAGACCCAGTACTTC.

This chain links TRBV12-3 or TRBV12-4 with TRBJ1-1, with D possibly matching TRBD1 (5 bases). This CDR3 contains 13 residues. V lost 4 bases to trimming and J lost 8 bases, with 14 bases between them. The CDR3 loop is CASSSTGPGEAFF. CDR3 nucleotide sequence: TGTGCCAGCAGTTCAACAGGCCCGGGGGAAGCTTTCTTT.

The chain recombines TRBV5-1 with TRBJ1-2; 7 bases line up with TRBD1. There are 15 residues in the CDR3. J was trimmed by 8 bases and V by 5 bases; bases with no gene match: 15. Per germline, CDR1 SGHRS and CDR2 YFSETQ. The CDR3 sequence: CASSPTWVTGEGYTF. The CDR3 DNA reads TGCGCCAGCAGTCCCACCTGGGTCACAGGGGAGGGCTACACCTTC.

The table lists this clonotype with a few counts. The chain uses TRBV29-1 and TRBJ2-3; no firm D call. The germline V gene has CDR1 SQVTM and CDR2 ANQGSEA. The CDR3 extends over 13 amino acids. Trimming shortened V by 4 bases and J by 0 bases, and 8 bases separated the two germline ends. The CDR3 protein is CSVGHSSTDTQYF. CDR3 nucleotides: TGCAGCGTTGGGCACAGCAGCACAGATACGCAGTATTTT.

The CDR3 DNA reads as TGTGCCATCAGTGACGGAGAGGGCAATGAGCAGTTCTTC. This encodes CAISDGEGNEQFF. The J gene is TRBJ2-1, the V gene TRBV10-3; D might be TRBD2 (5 bases). The V end was cut by 3 bases, the J end by 6 bases, with 9 bases between. Germline CDR1 and CDR2: ENHRY and SYGVKD. This CDR3 comprises 13 residues.

This clonotype was seen a few times. J is TRBJ2-3 and V is TRBV20-1; 11 nucleotides line up with TRBD2. The CDR3 length is 16 residues. Germline V gives CDR1 DFQATT, CDR2 SNEGSKA (reference sequence). Trimming removed 1 base from V and 3 bases from J; junction bases left unmatched: 6. CDR3 sequence reads: CSARGVAGGPTDTQYF. The CDR3 nucleotides are TGCAGTGCTAGAGGTGTAGCGGGAGGGCCGACAGATACGCAGTATTTT.

The chain has TRBV27 and TRBJ1-5, with 9 bases lining up with TRBD1. The CDR3 contains 17 residues. The germline V gene encodes CDR1 MNHEY and CDR2 SMNVEV (reference sequence). V lost 6 bases to trimming and J lost 2 bases; unmatched junction nucleotides: 11. CDR3 protein: CASRPGQGGPGNQPQHF. The CDR3, as DNA: TGTGCCAGCAGGCCGGGACAGGGAGGACCCGGCAATCAGCCCCAGCATTTT.

This chain uses TRBV29-1 with TRBJ1-4; 7 bases match TRBD1. Germline assignment: CDR1 SQVTM and CDR2 ANQGSEA. Unmatched junction bases numbered 5, after V lost 4 bases and J lost 6 bases. The CDR3 is 13 residues long. The DNA for the CDR3 is TGCAGCGTTGTGATCGGGACAGATGAAAAACTGTTTTTT. It codes for CSVVIGTDEKLFF.

This clonotype was seen a few times. This sequence joins TRBV7-9 and TRBJ1-4; TRBD1 might be the D (5 bases). The CDR3 covers 14 residues. Trimming removed 5 bases at V and 11 bases at J, with 18 bases between. CDR1 and CDR2 from the germline V gene are SEHNR and FQNEAQ (reference sequence). The CDR3 DNA sequence: TGTGCCAGCAGCCTCTGGGAAGACAGACTGAAACTGTTTTTT. Its translation: CASSLWEDRLKLFF.

This clonotype was detected a few times. The gene calls are TRBV20-1 and TRBJ1-5; D uncertain. The germline V gene has CDR1 DFQATT and CDR2 SNEGSKA (reference sequence). The CDR3 sequence is 15 residues long. Trimming left V 4 bases short and J 2 bases short, with 15 bases between. CDR3 protein: CSAILLQKGNQPQHF. The CDR3 nucleotides are TGCAGTGCTATCCTATTGCAGAAAGGCAATCAGCCCCAGCATTTT.

The chain combines TRBV5-1 with TRBJ1-1; D is unresolved. The CDR3 length is 14 residues. Looked up from germline, CDR1 is SGHRS and CDR2 is YFSETQ. The V and J ends lost 3 bases and 5 bases respectively, with 14 bases between them. The chain's CDR3 is CASSWGGRGTEAFF. The DNA of the CDR3 is TGCGCCAGCAGCTGGGGAGGGCGCGGGACTGAAGCTTTCTTT.

This clonotype was seen only a few times. This rearrangement joins TRBV15 to TRBJ1-1, with D perhaps matching TRBD1 (6 bases). V was shortened by 10 bases and J by 5 bases, with 14 bases between the two germline ends. This CDR3 spans 12 amino acids. Per germline, CDR1 LNHNV and CDR2 YYDKDF (reference sequence). CDR3 sequence (DNA): TGTGCCAGTGCCAGGGGAGGAACTGAAGCTTTCTTT. This gives the protein CASARGGTEAFF.

The rearrangement links TRBV12-3 or TRBV12-4 to TRBJ2-2; D gene uncertain. CDR3 length: 13 residues. V lost 8 bases, J lost 8 bases, and 15 bases lay in between. The CDR3 loop is CASRTTQRGELFF. The CDR3 bases are TGTGCCAGCCGCACTACCCAGAGAGGGGAGCTGTTTTTT.

A few counts support this clonotype. The V gene is TRBV29-1, the J gene TRBJ2-5; unclear D gene. Trimming left V 0 bases short and J 7 bases short, with 18 bases between. This CDR3 spans 15 amino acids. CDR1 is SQVTM and CDR2 is ANQGSEA in the germline V gene. CDR3 nucleotides: TGCAGCGTTGAAGATGCGACGGATGCTTTAGGGACCCAGTACTTC. Protein product: CSVEDATDALGTQYF.

The chain carries TRBV11-2 and TRBJ2-1; TRBD2 matches 13 bases. The CDR3 is 16 residues long. Germline trimming cut 6 bases from V and 4 bases from J; bases unmatched to any gene: 6. Germline V CDR1 and CDR2: SGHAT, FQNNGV. The CDR3 nucleotides are TGTGCCAGCAGAAGACTAGCGGGAGGCTTATACAATGAGCAGTTCTTC. As protein: CASRRLAGGLYNEQFF.

A few counts support this clonotype. This chain uses TRBV20-1 with TRBJ1-1; D is unresolved. V lost 6 bases and J lost 3, with 17 bases in between. The CDR3 is 14 residues long. CDR1 DFQATT and CDR2 SNEGSKA come from the germline V gene (reference sequence). The CDR3 nucleotides are TGCAGTGCCCGAAGGCCGACATTATACACTGAAGCTTTCTTT. It is translated as CSARRPTLYTEAFF.

This clonotype was seen more than once but under ten times. This rearrangement joins TRBV4-1 to TRBJ2-7; 11 bases map to TRBD1. V shed 0 bases, J shed 4 bases, and the junction held 5 bases outside the gene matches. There are 16 residues in the CDR3. The germline V gene encodes CDR1 MGHRA and CDR2 YSYEKL. The CDR3 DNA sequence: TGCGCCAGCAGCCAAGAGGGGACAGGGGGAGGTTACGAGCAGTACTTC. This sequence encodes CASSQEGTGGGYEQYF.